The clone carrying this T cell receptor (beta chain) was detected a few times. No antigen is known for it. Germline lookup yields CDR1 SGHDT and CDR2 YYEEEE. The CDR3 loop spans 14 amino acids. V shed 5 bases, J shed 7 bases, and the junction held 4 bases outside the gene matches. The study ran its PCR with 60 Vbeta and 13 Jbeta primers. Assay: immunoSEQ multiplex PCR; the TCRdb copy retains only in-frame clones and omits some. The table shows about 170,000 clones, with over 70% occurring only once. The data stem from a study of cytomegalovirus exposure and HLA in healthy donors. Study-wide results and limits: Cytomegalovirus association was assigned to approximately 160 TCR beta chains.

The V gene is TRBV5-6, the J gene TRBJ2-7, with TRBD2 matching 15 bases. This clonotype originated in a female donor in good health and CMV-seronegative. The sample comprised PBMCs. CDR3 residues: CASRTGTSGREQYF. Written as DNA, the CDR3 is TGTGCCAGCAGAACCGGGACTAGCGGGAGGGAGCAGTACTTC.